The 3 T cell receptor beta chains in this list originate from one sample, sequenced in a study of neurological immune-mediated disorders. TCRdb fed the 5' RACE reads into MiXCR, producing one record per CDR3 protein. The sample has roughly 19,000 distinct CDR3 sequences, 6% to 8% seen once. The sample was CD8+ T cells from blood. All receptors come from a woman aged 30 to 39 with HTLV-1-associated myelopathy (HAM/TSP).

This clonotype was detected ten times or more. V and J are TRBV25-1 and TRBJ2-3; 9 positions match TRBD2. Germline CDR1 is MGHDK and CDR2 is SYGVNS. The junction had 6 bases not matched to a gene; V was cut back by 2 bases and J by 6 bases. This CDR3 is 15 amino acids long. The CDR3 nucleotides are TGTGCCAGCAGTGAAGCGCTAGCGGGGACCGATACGCAGTATTTT. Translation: CASSEALAGTDTQYF.

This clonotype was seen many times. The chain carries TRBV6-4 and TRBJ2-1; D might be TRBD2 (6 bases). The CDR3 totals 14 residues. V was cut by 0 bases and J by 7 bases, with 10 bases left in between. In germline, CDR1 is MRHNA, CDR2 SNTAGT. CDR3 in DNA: TGTGCCAGCAGTGACTCCGGGACTCAAAATGAGCAGTTCTTC. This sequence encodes CASSDSGTQNEQFF.

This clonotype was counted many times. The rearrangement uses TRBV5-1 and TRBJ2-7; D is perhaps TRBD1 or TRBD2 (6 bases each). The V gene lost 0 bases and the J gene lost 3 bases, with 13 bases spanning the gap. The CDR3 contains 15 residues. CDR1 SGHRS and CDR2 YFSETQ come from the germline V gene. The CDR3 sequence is CASSLVGGLDYEQYF. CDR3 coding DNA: TGCGCCAGCAGCTTGGTGGGGGGCTTGGACTACGAGCAGTACTTC. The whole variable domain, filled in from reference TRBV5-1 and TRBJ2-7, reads KAGVTQTPRYLIKTRGQQVTLSCSPISGHRSVSWYQQTPGQGLQFLFEYFSETQRNKGNFPGRFSGRQFSNSRSEMNVSTLELGDSALYLCASSLVGGLDYEQYFGPGTRLTVT.